These T cell receptor beta chains were read from a single sample in a study of blood T cell repertoires in COVID-19. Some clones are missing from TCRdb's copy, which holds only in-frame ones; the method was immunoSEQ multiplex PCR. The sample carries about 140,000 clones, 75% to 80% recorded once. What was sequenced was peripheral blood. All receptors derive from a woman aged 45-65 years with active or convalescent COVID-19. CDR3s include the opening cysteine and the closing phenylalanine or tryptophan.

j_gene,v_gene,CDR3aa
TRBJ2-1,TRBV5-6,CASSFGRFGEQFF
TRBJ1-1,TRBV6-5,CASSLTGTFEAFF
TRBJ2-3,TRBV9,CASSVGLAGGVDTQYF
TRBJ2-2,TRBV5-4,CASGRETNTGELFF
TRBJ1-2,TRBV19,CASSISGGTHRNYGYTF
TRBJ2-7,TRBV11-2,CASSTPQGKYEQYF
TRBJ1-1,TRBV19,CASSRTMNTEAFF
TRBJ2-1,TRBV6-5,CASALSRDREGKFF
TRBJ2-7,TRBV5-1,CASSLSLAGSEQYF
TRBJ2-7,TRBV7-2,CASSSRGTSGGGYEQYF
TRBJ1-6,TRBV2,CASSEGSGLIGGGSPLHF
TRBJ1-2,TRBV4-3,CASSQDSGQGMGGYTF
TRBJ1-5,TRBV7-2,CASSFDSRSNQPQHF